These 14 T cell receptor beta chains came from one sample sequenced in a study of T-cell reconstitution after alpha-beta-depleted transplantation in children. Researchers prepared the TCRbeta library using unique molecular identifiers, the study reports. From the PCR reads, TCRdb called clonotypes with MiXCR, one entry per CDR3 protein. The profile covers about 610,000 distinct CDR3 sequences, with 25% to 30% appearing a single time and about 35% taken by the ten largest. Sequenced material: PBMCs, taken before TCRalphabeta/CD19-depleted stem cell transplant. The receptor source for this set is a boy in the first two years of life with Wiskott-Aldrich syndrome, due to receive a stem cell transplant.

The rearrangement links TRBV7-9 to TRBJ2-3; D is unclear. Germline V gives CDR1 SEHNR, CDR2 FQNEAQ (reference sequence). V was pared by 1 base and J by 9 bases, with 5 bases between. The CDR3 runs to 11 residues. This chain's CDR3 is CASSLGLTQYF. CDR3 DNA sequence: TGTGCCAGCAGCTTAGGTCTGACGCAGTATTTT.

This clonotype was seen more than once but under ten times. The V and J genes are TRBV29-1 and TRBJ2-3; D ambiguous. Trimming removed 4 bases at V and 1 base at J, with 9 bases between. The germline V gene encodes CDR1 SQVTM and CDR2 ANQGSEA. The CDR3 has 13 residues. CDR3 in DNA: TGCAGCGTTGGGTGGTTGCGCACAGATACGCAGTATTTT. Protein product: CSVGWLRTDTQYF.

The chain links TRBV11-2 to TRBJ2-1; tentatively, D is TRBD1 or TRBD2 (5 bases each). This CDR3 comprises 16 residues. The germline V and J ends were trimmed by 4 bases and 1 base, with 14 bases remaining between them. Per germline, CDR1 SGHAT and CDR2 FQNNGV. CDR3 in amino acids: CASSSTRGASYNEQFF. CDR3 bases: TGTGCCAGCAGCTCGACCCGAGGGGCTTCCTACAATGAGCAGTTCTTC.

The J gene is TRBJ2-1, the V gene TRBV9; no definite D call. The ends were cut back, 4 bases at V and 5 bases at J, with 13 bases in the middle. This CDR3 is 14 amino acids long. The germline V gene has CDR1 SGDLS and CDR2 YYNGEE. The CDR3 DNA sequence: TGTGCCAGCAGCCCAGTCACCCTGGACAATGAGCAGTTCTTC. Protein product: CASSPVTLDNEQFF.

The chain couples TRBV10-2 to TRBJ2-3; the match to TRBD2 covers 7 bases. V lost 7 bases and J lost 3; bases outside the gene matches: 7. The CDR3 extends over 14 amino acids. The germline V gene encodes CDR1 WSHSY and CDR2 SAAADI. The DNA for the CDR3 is TGCGCCAGCAACCCACTAGCGTGGACAGATACGCAGTATTTT. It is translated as CASNPLAWTDTQYF.

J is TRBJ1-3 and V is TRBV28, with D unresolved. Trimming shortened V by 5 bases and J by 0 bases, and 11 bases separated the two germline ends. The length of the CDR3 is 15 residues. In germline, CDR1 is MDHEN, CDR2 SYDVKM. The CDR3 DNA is TGTGCCAGCAGTGGAGGGATTAACTCTGGAAACACCATATATTTT. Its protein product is CASSGGINSGNTIYF.

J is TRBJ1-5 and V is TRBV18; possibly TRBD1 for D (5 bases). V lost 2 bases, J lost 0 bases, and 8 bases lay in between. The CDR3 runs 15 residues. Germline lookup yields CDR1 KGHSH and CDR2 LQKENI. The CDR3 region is CASSPGTFSNQPQHF. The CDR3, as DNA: TGTGCCAGCTCACCAGGGACTTTTAGCAATCAGCCCCAGCATTTT.

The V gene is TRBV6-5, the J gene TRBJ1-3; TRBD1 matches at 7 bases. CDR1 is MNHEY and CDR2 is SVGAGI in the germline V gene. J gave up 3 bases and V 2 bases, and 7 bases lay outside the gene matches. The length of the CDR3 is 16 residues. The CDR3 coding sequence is TGTGCCAGCAGTTACCAGGGCAGGGGGAATGGAAACACCATATATTTT. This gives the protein CASSYQGRGNGNTIYF.

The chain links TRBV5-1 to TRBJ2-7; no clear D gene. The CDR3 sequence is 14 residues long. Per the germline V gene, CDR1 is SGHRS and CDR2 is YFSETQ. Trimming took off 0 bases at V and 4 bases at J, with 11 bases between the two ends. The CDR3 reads CASSLDPTSYEQYF. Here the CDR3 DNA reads TGCGCCAGCAGCTTGGATCCTACGTCTTACGAGCAGTACTTC.

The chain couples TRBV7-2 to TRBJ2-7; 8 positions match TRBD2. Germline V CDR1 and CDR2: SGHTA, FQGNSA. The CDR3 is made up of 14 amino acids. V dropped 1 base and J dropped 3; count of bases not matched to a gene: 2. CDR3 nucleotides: TGTGCCAGCAGCTTAGAGCGGGGGAACTACGAGCAGTACTTC. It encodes CASSLERGNYEQYF.

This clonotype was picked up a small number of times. The CDR3 region is CSVEGANTDTQYF. The CDR3 coding sequence is TGCAGCGTTGAGGGGGCGAACACAGATACGCAGTATTTT. The chain combines TRBV29-1 with TRBJ2-3, with a tentative D call TRBD1 (6 bases). Germline V gene data show CDR1 as SQVTM and CDR2 as ANQGSEA. The CDR3 has 13 amino acids. Trimming took 3 bases from V and 2 from J, leaving 9 bases between them.

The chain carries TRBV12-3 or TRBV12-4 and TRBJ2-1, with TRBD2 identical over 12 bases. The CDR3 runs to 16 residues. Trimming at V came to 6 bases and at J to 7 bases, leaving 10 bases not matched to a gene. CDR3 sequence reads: CASSSPGLAGINEQFF. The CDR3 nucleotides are TGTGCCAGCAGCTCCCCGGGACTAGCGGGTATTAATGAGCAGTTCTTC.

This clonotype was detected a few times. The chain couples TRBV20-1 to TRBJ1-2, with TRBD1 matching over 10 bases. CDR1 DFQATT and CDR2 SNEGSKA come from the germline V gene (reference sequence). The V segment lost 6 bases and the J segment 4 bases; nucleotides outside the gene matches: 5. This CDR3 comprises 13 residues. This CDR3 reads CSALGQGSYGYTF. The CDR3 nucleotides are TGCAGTGCCCTGGGACAGGGGAGCTATGGCTACACCTTC.

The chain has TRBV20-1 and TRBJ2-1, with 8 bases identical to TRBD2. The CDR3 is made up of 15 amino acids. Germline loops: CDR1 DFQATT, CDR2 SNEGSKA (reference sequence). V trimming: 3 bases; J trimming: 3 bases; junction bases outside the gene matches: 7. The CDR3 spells CSASNGRAVYNEQFF. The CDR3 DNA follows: TGCAGTGCTAGTAACGGGAGGGCCGTCTACAATGAGCAGTTCTTC.